This TCR beta chain stems from a study of Ad26.COV2.S vaccination and SARS-CoV-2 variants. At the level of the study: In the COV1001 trial, the donor was in the Ad26.COV2.S arm.

On this clone itself: Its antigen is unknown. At one of its ends the junction is not consistent with the germline gene, which may arise from a read error.

The germline CDR1 and CDR2 sequences are SGHTA and FQGNSA. This CDR3 region has 13 residues. Treatment in this sample: around 19 received Ad26.COV2.S at low or high dose, single or two shots; about 5 received placebo; per-sample allocation not given. Sample collection was performed on day 63 after the first vaccine or placebo injection. Produced via immunoSEQ multiplex PCR; TCRdb's table is partial and in-frame only. The sample lists roughly 300,000 clones, about nine tenths occurring once. General observations from the study: Reported findings describe substantial breadth in spike-specific CD8+ and CD4+ T cell responses following vaccination.

The rearrangement joins TRBV7-2 to TRBJ1-2, with 8 positions matching TRBD1. The sequencing used peripheral blood, collected in a trial of Ad26.COV2.S vaccine versus placebo. The sequence was collected from a person aged 18-65 years who received the Ad26.COV2.S COVID-19 vaccine or a placebo. CDR3 region: CASSLTYRGIFAF. Here the CDR3 DNA reads TGTGCCAGCAGCCTAACGTACAGGGGGATCTTCGCCTTC.